This T cell receptor beta chain was observed in a study of T-cell reconstitution after alpha-beta-depleted transplantation in children. Study-level points and caveats: Most T-cell counts and diversity one year after the transplant came from T cells that were newly produced. Several hundred graft clones that had expanded were reportedly the source of alpha-beta T cells about two months after transplant. Surviving thymic progenitors and recipient T cells were the source of high TCRbeta diversity at day 60 in some patients.

The CDR3 is 14 residues long. Per germline, CDR1 DFQATT and CDR2 SNEGSKA (reference sequence). With V trimmed by 7 bases and J by 1 base, 5 bases remained unmatched. Unique molecular identifiers featured in how the TCRbeta library was prepared. TCRdb re-analysed the PCR reads in MiXCR, keeping a single row per CDR3 protein. The sample includes about 870,000 distinct CDR3 sequences, 16% of them seen just once. This clonotype was seen only a few times. Antigen unknown. Sequenced material: PBMCs, mostly from graft donor cells, taken 360 days after TCRalphabeta/CD19-depleted stem cell transplant. The chain recombines TRBV20-1 with TRBJ2-3; 10 bases line up with TRBD2. The TCR comes from a male patient younger than 18 who had a stem cell transplant for acute lymphoblastic leukemia, so the T cells may come from the graft donor. In DNA form, the CDR3 reads TGCAGTGTGCTTCTAGCGGGAGGCACAGATACGCAGTATTTT. Protein: CSVLLAGGTDTQYF.